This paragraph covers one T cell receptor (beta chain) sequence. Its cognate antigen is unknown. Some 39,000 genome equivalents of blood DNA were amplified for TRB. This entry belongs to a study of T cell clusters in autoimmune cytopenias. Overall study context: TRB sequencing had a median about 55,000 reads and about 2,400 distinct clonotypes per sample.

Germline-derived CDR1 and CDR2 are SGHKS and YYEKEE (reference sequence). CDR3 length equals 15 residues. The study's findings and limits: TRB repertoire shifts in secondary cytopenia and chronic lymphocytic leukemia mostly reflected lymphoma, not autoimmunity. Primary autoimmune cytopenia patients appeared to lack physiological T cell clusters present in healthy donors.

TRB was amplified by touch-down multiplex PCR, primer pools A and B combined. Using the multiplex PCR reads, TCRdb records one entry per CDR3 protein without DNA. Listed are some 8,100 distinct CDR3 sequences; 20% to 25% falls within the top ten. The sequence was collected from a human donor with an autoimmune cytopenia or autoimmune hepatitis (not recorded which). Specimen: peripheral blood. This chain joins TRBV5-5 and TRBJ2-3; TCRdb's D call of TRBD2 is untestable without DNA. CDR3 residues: CASSLRDSGRDTQYF. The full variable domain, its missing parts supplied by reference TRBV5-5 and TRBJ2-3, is DAGVTQSPTHLIKTRGQQVTLRCSPISGHKSVSWYQQVLGQGPQFIFQYYEKEERGRGNFPDRFSARQFPNYSSELNVNALLLGDSALYLCASSLRDSGRDTQYFGPGTRLTVL.